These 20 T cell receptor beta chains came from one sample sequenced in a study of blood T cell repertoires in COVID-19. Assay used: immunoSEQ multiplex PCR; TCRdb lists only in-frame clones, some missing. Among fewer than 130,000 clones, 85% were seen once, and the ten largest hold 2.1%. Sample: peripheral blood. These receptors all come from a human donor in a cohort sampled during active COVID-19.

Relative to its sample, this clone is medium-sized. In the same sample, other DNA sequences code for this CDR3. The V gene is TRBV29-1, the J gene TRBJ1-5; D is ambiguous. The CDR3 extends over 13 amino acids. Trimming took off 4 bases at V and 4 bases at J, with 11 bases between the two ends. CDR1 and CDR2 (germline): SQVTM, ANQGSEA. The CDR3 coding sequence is TGCAGCGTTGCCCTAGGAGTTAATCAGCCCCAGCATTTT. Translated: CSVALGVNQPQHF.

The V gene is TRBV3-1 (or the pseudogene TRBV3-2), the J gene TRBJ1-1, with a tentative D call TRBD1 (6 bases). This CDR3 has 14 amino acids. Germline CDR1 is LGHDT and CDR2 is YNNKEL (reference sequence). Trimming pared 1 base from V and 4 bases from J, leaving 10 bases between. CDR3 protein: CASSQAGEATEAFF. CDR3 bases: TGTGCCAGCAGCCAAGCAGGGGAAGCCACTGAAGCTTTCTTT.

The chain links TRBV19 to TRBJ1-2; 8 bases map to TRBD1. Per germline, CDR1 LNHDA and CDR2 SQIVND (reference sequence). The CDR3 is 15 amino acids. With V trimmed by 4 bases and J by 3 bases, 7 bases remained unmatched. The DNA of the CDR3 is TGTGCCAGTAGTACGAGACAGGGGAAGTACTATGGCTACACCTTC. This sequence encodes CASSTRQGKYYGYTF.

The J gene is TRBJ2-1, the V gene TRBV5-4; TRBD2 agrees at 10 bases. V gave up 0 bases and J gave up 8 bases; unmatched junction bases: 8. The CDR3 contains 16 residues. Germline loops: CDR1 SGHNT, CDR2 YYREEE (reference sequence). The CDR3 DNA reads TGTGCCAGCAGCTTGGTAAAAGCGGGGGGGTATGATGAGCAGTTCTTC. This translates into CASSLVKAGGYDEQFF.

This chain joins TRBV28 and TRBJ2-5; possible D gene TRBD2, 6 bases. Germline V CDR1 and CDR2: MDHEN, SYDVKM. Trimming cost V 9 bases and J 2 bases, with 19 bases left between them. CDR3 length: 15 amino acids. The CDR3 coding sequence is TGTGCCAGTAAAGTAGTCGGGCGGGGACAAGAGACCCAGTACTTC. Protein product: CASKVVGRGQETQYF.

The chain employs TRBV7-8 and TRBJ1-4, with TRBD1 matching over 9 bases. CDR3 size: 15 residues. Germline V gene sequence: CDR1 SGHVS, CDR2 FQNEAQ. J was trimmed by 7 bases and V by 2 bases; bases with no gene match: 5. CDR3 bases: TGTGCCAGCAGCTTACTACAGGGGGCGGGTGAAAAACTGTTTTTT. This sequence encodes CASSLLQGAGEKLFF.

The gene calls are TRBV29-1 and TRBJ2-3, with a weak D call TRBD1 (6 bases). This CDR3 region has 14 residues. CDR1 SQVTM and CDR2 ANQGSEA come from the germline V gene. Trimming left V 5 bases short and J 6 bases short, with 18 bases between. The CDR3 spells CSVPPAITGDTQYF. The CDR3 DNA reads TGCAGCGTTCCCCCGGCGATCACAGGGGATACGCAGTATTTT.

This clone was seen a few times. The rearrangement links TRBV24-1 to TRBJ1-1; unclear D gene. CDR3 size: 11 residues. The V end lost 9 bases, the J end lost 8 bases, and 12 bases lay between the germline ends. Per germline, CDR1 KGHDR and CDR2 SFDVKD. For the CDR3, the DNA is TGTGCCACCCAACGGGGAGCCGAAGCTTTCTTT. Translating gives CATQRGAEAFF.

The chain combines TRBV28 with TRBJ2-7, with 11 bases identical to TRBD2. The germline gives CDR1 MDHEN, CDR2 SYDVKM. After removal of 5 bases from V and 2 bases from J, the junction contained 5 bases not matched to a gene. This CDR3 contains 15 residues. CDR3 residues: CASSLSGGAPYEQYF. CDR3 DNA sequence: TGTGCCAGCAGTCTTAGCGGGGGGGCCCCCTACGAGCAGTACTTC.

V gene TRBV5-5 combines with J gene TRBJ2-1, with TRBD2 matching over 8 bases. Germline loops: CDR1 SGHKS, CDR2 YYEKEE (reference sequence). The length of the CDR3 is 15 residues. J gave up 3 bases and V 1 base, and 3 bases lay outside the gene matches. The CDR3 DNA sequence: TGTGCCAGCAGCTTGTCCAGCGGGAGCTACAATGAGCAGTTCTTC. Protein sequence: CASSLSSGSYNEQFF.

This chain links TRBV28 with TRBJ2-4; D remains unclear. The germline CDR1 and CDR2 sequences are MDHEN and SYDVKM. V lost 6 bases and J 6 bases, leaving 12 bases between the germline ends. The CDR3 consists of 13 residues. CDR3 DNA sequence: TGTGCCAGCAGACATCCCCCAGGAAACATTCAGTACTTC. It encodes CASRHPPGNIQYF. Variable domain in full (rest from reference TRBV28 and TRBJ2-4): DVKVTQSSRYLVKRTGEKVFLECVQDMDHENMFWYRQDPGLGLRLIYFSYDVKMKEKGDIPEGYSVSREKKERFSLILESASTNQTSMYLCASRHPPGNIQYFGAGTRLSVL.

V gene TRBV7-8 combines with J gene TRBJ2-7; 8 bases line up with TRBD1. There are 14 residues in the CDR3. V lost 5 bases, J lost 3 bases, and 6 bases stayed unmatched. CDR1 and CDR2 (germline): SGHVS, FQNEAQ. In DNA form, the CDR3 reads TGTGCCAGCAGCCGTACAGGGGGTATCTACGAGCAGTACTTC. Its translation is CASSRTGGIYEQYF.

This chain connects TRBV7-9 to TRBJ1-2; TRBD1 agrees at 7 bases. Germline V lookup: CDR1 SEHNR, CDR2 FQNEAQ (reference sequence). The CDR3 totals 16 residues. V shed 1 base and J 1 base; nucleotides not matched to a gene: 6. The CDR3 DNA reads TGTGCCAGCAGCTTAGAGGGGGCGCAAATTAACTATGGCTACACCTTC. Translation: CASSLEGAQINYGYTF.

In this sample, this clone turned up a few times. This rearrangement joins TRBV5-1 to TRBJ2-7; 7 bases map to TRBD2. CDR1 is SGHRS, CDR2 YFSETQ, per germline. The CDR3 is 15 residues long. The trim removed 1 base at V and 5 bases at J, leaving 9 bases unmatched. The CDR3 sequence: CASSLSGGSLNEQYF. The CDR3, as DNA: TGCGCCAGCAGCTTGAGTGGCGGGAGTCTAAACGAGCAGTACTTC. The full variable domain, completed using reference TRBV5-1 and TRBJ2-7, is KAGVTQTPRYLIKTRGQQVTLSCSPISGHRSVSWYQQTPGQGLQFLFEYFSETQRNKGNFPGRFSGRQFSNSRSEMNVSTLELGDSALYLCASSLSGGSLNEQYFGPGTRLTVT.

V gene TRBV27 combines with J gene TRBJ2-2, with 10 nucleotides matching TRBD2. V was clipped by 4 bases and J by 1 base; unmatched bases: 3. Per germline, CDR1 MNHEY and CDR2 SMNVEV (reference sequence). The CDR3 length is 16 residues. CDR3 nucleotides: TGTGCCAGCAGTTCCTGGACTAGCGGGAACACCGGGGAGCTGTTTTTT. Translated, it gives CASSSWTSGNTGELFF.

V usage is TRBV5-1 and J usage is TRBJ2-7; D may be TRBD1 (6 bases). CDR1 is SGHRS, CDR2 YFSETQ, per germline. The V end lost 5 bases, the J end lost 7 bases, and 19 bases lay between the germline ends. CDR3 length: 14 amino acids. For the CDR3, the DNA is TGCGCCAGCAGGACAGGCCCCAGTGATGGAGAGCAGTACTTC. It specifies CASRTGPSDGEQYF. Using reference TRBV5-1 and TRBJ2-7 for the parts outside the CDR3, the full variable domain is KAGVTQTPRYLIKTRGQQVTLSCSPISGHRSVSWYQQTPGQGLQFLFEYFSETQRNKGNFPGRFSGRQFSNSRSEMNVSTLELGDSALYLCASRTGPSDGEQYFGPGTRLTVT.

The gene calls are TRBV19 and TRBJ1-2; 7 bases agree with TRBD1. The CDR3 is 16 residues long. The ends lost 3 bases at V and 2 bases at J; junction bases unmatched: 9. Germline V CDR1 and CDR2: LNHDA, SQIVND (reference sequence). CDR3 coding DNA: TGTGCCAGTAGTATCCCCCGACAGGGCACCAACTATGGCTACACCTTC. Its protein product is CASSIPRQGTNYGYTF.

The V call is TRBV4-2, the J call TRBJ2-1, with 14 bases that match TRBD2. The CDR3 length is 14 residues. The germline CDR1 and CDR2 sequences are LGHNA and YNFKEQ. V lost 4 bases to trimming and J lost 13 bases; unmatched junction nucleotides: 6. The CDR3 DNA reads TGTGCCAGCAGCCCAGGACTAGCGGGGGGCCATCAGTTCTTC. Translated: CASSPGLAGGHQFF.

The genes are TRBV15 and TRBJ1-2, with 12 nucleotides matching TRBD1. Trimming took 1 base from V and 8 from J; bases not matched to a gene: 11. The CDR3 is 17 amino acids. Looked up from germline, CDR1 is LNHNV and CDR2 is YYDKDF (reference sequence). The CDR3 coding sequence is TGTGCCACCAGCAGAGCCGGGACAGGGGGCGCCCAGCCCGGCTACACCTTC. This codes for CATSRAGTGGAQPGYTF.

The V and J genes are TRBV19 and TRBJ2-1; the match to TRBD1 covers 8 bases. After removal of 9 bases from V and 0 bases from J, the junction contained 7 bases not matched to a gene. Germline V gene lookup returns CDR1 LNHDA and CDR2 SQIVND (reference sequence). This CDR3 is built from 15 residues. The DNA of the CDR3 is TGTGCCAGCCGCCCGGGACAGGACTCCTACAATGAGCAGTTCTTC. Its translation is CASRPGQDSYNEQFF.